This T cell receptor (beta chain) was captured by sequencing in a study of blood T cell repertoires in COVID-19. Background on the study: The United States, Italy and Spain provided the acute and convalescent COVID-19 samples. In each case, the material was cDNA or gDNA derived from T cells, B-cell-depleted T cells, or PBMCs.

Study processing details: From reference gene primer amplification, estimates of nucleated cell counts were derived. Using immunoSEQ multiplex PCR, the repertoire was profiled, and TCRdb retains in-frame clones only, with some absent. The D gene and trimming were derived from the DNA, and the V and J assignments and clone size from that table. The sample includes about 300,000 clones, roughly 86% seen only once; the top ten take roughly 1.9%. The ends were cut back, 4 bases at V and 2 bases at J, with 14 bases in the middle. CDR1 is SNHLY, CDR2 FYNNEI, per germline. The CDR3 length is 15 residues. The gene calls are TRBV2 and TRBJ1-2, with unresolved D. The receptor was derived from a woman aged 30 to 39 with COVID-19, enrolled during active disease. Sequencing was carried out using peripheral blood. The CDR3 bases are TGTGCCAGCAGTGTCTCCCCGGTGTTGAACTATGGCTACACCTTC. Protein sequence: CASSVSPVLNYGYTF.